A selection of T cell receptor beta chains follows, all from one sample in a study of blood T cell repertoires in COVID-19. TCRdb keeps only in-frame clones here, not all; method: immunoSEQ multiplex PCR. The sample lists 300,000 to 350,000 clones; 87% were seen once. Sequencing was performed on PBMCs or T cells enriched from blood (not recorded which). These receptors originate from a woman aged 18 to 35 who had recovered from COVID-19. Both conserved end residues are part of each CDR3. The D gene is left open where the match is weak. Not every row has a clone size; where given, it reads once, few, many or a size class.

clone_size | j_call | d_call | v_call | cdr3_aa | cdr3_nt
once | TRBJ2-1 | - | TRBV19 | CASSMGAVAEQFF | TGTGCCAGTAGTATGGGGGCCGTCGCTGAGCAGTTCTTC
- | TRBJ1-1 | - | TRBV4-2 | CASSQDGHKNTEAFF | TGTGCCAGCAGCCAAGATGGCCACAAAAACACTGAAGCTTTCTTT
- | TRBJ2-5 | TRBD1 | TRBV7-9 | CASSSGTGQETQYF | TGTGCCAGCAGCTCCGGGACAGGACAAGAGACCCAGTACTTC
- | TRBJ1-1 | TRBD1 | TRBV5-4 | CASSLDRGPEAFF | TGTGCCAGCAGCTTGGACAGGGGGCCTGAAGCTTTCTTT
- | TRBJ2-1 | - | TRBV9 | CASSVSVTSYNEQFF | TGTGCCAGCAGCGTTAGCGTCACATCCTACAATGAGCAGTTCTTC
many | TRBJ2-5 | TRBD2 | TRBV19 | CASSIDLAGVIETQYF | TGTGCCAGTAGTATAGATCTAGCGGGAGTTATTGAGACCCAGTACTTC
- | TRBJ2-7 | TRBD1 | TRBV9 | CASSKSDRGQYEQYF | TGTGCCAGCAGCAAATCTGACAGGGGGCAATACGAGCAGTACTTC
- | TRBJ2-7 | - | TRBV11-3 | CASSLGGDAYEQYF | TGTGCCAGCAGCTTGGGCGGGGACGCCTACGAGCAGTACTTC
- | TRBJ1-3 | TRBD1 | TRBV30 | CAWSEGASRNTIYF | TGTGCCTGGAGTGAGGGGGCGTCCCGAAACACCATATATTTT
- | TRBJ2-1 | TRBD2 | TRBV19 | CASSRSIAGAYYNEQFF | TGTGCCAGTAGTAGATCGATAGCGGGGGCTTACTACAATGAGCAGTTCTTC
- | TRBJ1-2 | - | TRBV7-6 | CASSLQLNYGYTF | TGTGCCAGCAGCTTACAGTTGAACTATGGCTACACCTTC
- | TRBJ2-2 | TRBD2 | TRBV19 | CASSVLGGRDTGELFF | TGTGCCAGTAGTGTGCTTGGGGGGAGGGACACCGGGGAGCTGTTTTTT
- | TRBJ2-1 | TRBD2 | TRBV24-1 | CATSDSLLLTSGRLAAEQFF | TGTGCCACCAGTGATTCCCTCCTCTTGACTAGCGGGAGACTAGCGGCTGAGCAGTTCTTC
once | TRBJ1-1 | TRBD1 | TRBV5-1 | CASNPVWTGGTEAFF | TGCGCCAGCAACCCAGTCTGGACAGGGGGCACTGAAGCTTTCTTT
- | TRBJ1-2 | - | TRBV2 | CASSEGWAIF | TGTGCCAGCAGTGAGGGTTGGGCTATCTTC
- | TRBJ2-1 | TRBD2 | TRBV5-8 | CASNFRGGQPNEQFF | TGTGCCAGCAATTTCCGCGGGGGGCAACCCAATGAGCAGTTCTTC
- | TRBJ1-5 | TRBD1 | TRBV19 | CASSTTGGAGQPQHF | TGTGCCAGTAGTACAACAGGGGGCGCCGGACAGCCCCAGCATTTT
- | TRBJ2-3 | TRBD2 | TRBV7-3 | CASSSRGGLLNTQYF | TGTGCCAGCAGCTCCCGCGGGGGACTCCTAAATACGCAGTATTTT
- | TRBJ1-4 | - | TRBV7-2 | CASSLVGLGEKLFF | TGTGCCAGCAGCTTAGTGGGGCTTGGGGAAAAACTGTTTTTT
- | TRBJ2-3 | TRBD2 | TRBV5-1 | CASVRGGSTDTQYF | TGCGCCAGCGTGCGGGGGGGAAGCACAGATACGCAGTATTTT
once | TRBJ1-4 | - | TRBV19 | CASRTGRAANEKLFF | TGTGCCAGTAGGACAGGCCGGGCCGCCAATGAAAAACTGTTTTTT
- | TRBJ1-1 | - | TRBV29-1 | CSFLNTEAFF | TGCAGCTTCCTTAACACTGAAGCTTTCTTT
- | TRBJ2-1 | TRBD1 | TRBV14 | CASSQVPGQLNEQFF | TGTGCCAGCAGCCAAGTTCCGGGACAGCTCAATGAGCAGTTCTTC
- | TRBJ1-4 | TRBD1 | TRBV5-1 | CASSQGQGNEKLFF | TGCGCCAGCAGCCAAGGACAGGGTAATGAAAAACTGTTTTTT
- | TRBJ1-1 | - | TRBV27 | CASSLSWGGTEAFF | TGTGCCAGCAGTTTATCGTGGGGGGGAACTGAAGCTTTCTTT
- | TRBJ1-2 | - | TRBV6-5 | CASSYFSGGRGYGYTF | TGTGCCAGCAGTTACTTTTCGGGGGGACGGGGCTATGGCTACACCTTC
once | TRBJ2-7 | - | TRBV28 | CASSTQPWPSVSYEQYF | TGTGCCAGCAGTACACAGCCGTGGCCTAGCGTGTCCTACGAGCAGTACTTC
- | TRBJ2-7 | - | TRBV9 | CASSVAGKSYEQYF | TGTGCCAGCAGCGTAGCAGGGAAATCCTACGAGCAGTACTTC
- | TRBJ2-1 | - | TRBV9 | CASSVDSSSYSYSEQFF | TGTGCCAGCAGCGTTGACAGTTCAAGCTACTCCTACAGTGAGCAGTTCTTC
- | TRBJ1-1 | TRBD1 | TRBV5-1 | CASSSTGDTEAFF | TGCGCCAGCAGCTCAACAGGGGACACTGAAGCTTTCTTT
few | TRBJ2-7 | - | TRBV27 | CASAPSHDSYEQYF | TGTGCCAGCGCCCCGAGTCACGATTCCTACGAGCAGTACTTC
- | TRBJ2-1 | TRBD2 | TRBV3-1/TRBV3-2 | CASSHPTSGSPNHNYYNEQFF | TGTGCCAGCAGCCACCCCACGAGCGGGAGCCCCAATCACAATTACTACAATGAGCAGTTCTTC
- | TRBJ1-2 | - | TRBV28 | CASRTSQRGYTF | TGTGCCAGCAGAACGAGCCAGCGCGGCTACACCTTC